This T cell receptor (beta chain) originates from a study of blood T cell repertoires in COVID-19. Study-wide background: The analysed material was cDNA or gDNA that came from T cells, B-cell-depleted T cells, or PBMCs.

The protocol was immunoSEQ multiplex PCR, while the TCRdb copy is restricted to in-frame clones and leaves out a portion. Here the sample spans 100,000 to 150,000 clones, roughly nine tenths being singletons. The V gene lost 0 bases and the J gene lost 15 bases, with 15 bases spanning the gap. Germline assignment: CDR1 LGHDT and CDR2 YNNKEL (reference sequence). The CDR3 is 13 residues long. Material for sequencing was peripheral blood. This sequence was found in a man aged 50-60 years with active COVID-19. The chain joins TRBV3-1 (or the pseudogene TRBV3-2) to TRBJ2-1; a possible D gene is TRBD2 (5 bases). The CDR3 protein is CASSQESRGQVFF. DNA of the CDR3: TGTGCCAGCAGCCAAGAGAGTCGGGGTCAGGTGTTCTTC.